One sample yielded the 7 T cell receptor beta chains listed below, sequenced in a study of shared clonotypes between healthy human individuals. Assay: immunoSEQ multiplex PCR; the TCRdb copy retains only in-frame clones and omits some. The sample has more than 200,000 clones; approximately 65% are singletons. Sequencing used memory CD4+ T cells sorted from blood. Indicated subset: CD45RA-negative fraction. The receptors were sampled from a man between 25 and 39 years old in good health.

There are many counts of this clone. The chain joins TRBV9 to TRBJ2-3; D perhaps matches TRBD1 (6 bases). Trimming stripped 5 bases from V and 6 bases from J, with 13 bases between. The germline V gene encodes CDR1 SGDLS and CDR2 YYNGEE. The CDR3 consists of 13 residues. In DNA form, the CDR3 reads TGTGCCAGCAGTCGGACAGTCCCGGATACGCAGTATTTT. It is translated as CASSRTVPDTQYF.

The table lists this clone with a few counts. This chain joins TRBV5-4 and TRBJ1-1; TRBD1 matches at 8 bases. With 4 bases clipped from V and 0 bases from J, the junction kept 2 bases outside the gene matches. The CDR3 is made up of 14 amino acids. CDR1 and CDR2 from the germline V gene are SGHNT and YYREEE (reference sequence). CDR3 nucleotides: TGTGCCAGCAGCCCGGGACAGGTGAACACTGAAGCTTTCTTT. It codes for CASSPGQVNTEAFF.

The chain is built from TRBV7-2 and TRBJ1-2; D gene unclear. The CDR3 extends over 12 amino acids. The V end was cut by 3 bases, the J end by 7 bases, with 9 bases between. Germline V gives CDR1 SGHTA, CDR2 FQGNSA. The CDR3 sequence is CASSFTHIGYTF. The CDR3 DNA follows: TGTGCCAGCAGCTTCACCCATATTGGCTACACCTTC.

V and J are TRBV6-1 and TRBJ2-7, with D tentatively TRBD1 (5 bases). V lost 4 bases, J lost 6 bases, and 16 bases lay in between. This CDR3 region has 14 residues. Germline CDR1 reads MNHNS; CDR2 reads SASEGT. DNA of the CDR3: TGTGCCAGCAGTGTCGAATGGGGCCGAGTCGAGCAGTACTTC. It encodes CASSVEWGRVEQYF.

This chain uses TRBV2 with TRBJ1-5; a weak D match, TRBD1 (5 bases). The CDR3 spans 14 residues. The V end was cut by 2 bases, the J end by 5 bases, with 10 bases between. Germline lookup yields CDR1 SNHLY and CDR2 FYNNEI. CDR3 loop: CASSERTLYQPQHF. The CDR3, as DNA: TGTGCCAGCAGTGAAAGGACACTTTATCAGCCCCAGCATTTT.

This clone occurred a few times. The genes are TRBV9 and TRBJ2-2; D is ambiguous. V was pared by 0 bases and J by 4 bases, with 10 bases between. This CDR3 is 15 amino acids long. Germline V gene data show CDR1 as SGDLS and CDR2 as YYNGEE. The CDR3 region has the DNA TGTGCCAGCAGCGTAGCCGGCACGGGCACCGGGGAGCTGTTTTTT. Translating gives CASSVAGTGTGELFF.

The chain joins TRBV27 to TRBJ1-2, with D unresolved. The CDR3 sequence is 16 residues long. Germline V gene sequence: CDR1 MNHEY, CDR2 SMNVEV (reference sequence). The ends were cut back, 7 bases at V and 2 bases at J, with 20 bases in the middle. The CDR3 DNA sequence: TGTGCCAGCATGTCCGTCCTGGGCAGAGTAAACTATGGCTACACCTTC. It codes for CASMSVLGRVNYGYTF.